The 14 T cell receptor beta chains below come from one sample, sequenced in a study of Ad26.COV2.S vaccination and SARS-CoV-2 variants. Only in-frame clones appear in the TCRdb table, and some are missing; sequencing was by immunoSEQ multiplex PCR. The sample consists of about 680,000 clones, about 89% of them appearing once. The treatment was: around 19 received Ad26.COV2.S at low or high dose, single or two shots; about 5 received placebo; per-sample allocation not given. All samples were drawn on day 63, counting from the first vaccine or placebo injection. The material was peripheral blood, obtained in a trial of Ad26.COV2.S vaccine versus placebo. These receptors were taken from a person between 18 and 60 years old who received the Ad26.COV2.S COVID-19 vaccine or a placebo.

The DNA of the CDR3 is TGTGCCAGCAGCTTGCCTAGCGGGGTTAGACCCACAGATACGCAGTATTTT. It codes for CASSLPSGVRPTDTQYF. This chain links TRBV7-2 with TRBJ2-3; 9 positions agree with TRBD2. V was clipped by 3 bases and J by 2 bases; unmatched bases: 9. Germline assignment: CDR1 SGHTA and CDR2 FQGNSA. This CDR3 spans 17 amino acids.

The chain recombines TRBV21-1 with TRBJ2-3; the table's D gene call, TRBD2, was not cross checked with the DNA. TRBV21-1 is assigned pseudogene status. This CDR3 comprises 21 residues. CDR3 coding DNA: TGTGCCAGCAGCAAAGGGAGCGAGCTAGCGGAGGAAGGGTCTAGCACAGATACGCAGTATTTT. The encoded protein is CASSKGSELAEEGSSTDTQYF.

The V gene is TRBV30, the J gene TRBJ2-3; 9 bases are shared with TRBD2. From germline, CDR1 is GTSNPN and CDR2 SVGIG (reference sequence). With V trimmed by 3 bases and J by 6 bases, 10 bases remained unmatched. The CDR3 is 15 residues long. This CDR3 reads CAWSGWRGGPDTQYF. As DNA, the CDR3 is TGTGCCTGGAGCGGCTGGCGGGGGGGACCTGATACGCAGTATTTT. The full variable domain, completed using reference TRBV30 and TRBJ2-3, is SQTIHQWPATLVQPVGSPLSLECTVEGTSNPNLYWYRQAAGRGLQLLFYSVGIGQISSEVPQNLSASRPQDRQFILSSKKLLLSDSGFYLCAWSGWRGGPDTQYFGPGTRLTVL.

Regarding this clone: Other DNA sequences in the same sample also yield this CDR3. The rearrangement uses TRBV9 and TRBJ2-2; TRBD2 matches at 11 bases. Germline V gene lookup returns CDR1 SGDLS and CDR2 YYNGEE. CDR3 size: 15 residues. The J segment lost 5 bases and the V segment lost 0 bases, leaving 0 bases of the junction unmatched. This chain's CDR3 is CASSVASGGTGELFF. The CDR3, as DNA: TGTGCCAGCAGCGTAGCTAGCGGGGGGACCGGGGAGCTGTTTTTT.

The J gene is TRBJ2-1, the V gene TRBV11-3, with TRBD2 identical over 13 bases. Germline CDR1 SGHNT, CDR2 YENEEA. V was clipped by 5 bases and J by 13 bases; unmatched bases: 5. The CDR3 has 13 residues. Written as DNA, the CDR3 is TGTGCCAGCAGCCGGACTAGCGGGGGTAGTCAGTTCTTC. Translating it yields CASSRTSGGSQFF.

The chain links TRBV18 to TRBJ1-1, with a possible D match to TRBD1 (6 bases). The CDR3 spans 16 residues. Trimming cost V 4 bases and J 0 bases, with 15 bases left between them. From germline, CDR1 is KGHSH and CDR2 LQKENI. Here the CDR3 DNA reads TGTGCCAGCTCACTCCTGGAGGGGGTAATGAACACTGAAGCTTTCTTT. Its translation is CASSLLEGVMNTEAFF.

The chain links TRBV21-1 to TRBJ2-3; TRBD1 was called by the table and not checked on the DNA. TRBV21-1 is flagged as a pseudogene. The CDR3 has 16 residues. CDR3 coding DNA: TGTGCCAGCAGCTCACGGACAGGGGTAAGGGCAGATACGCAGTATTTT. Protein product: CASSSRTGVRADTQYF.

J is TRBJ2-2 and V is TRBV25-1; D is uncertain. Per germline, CDR1 MGHDK and CDR2 SYGVNS. V lost 5 bases and J 0 bases, leaving 10 bases between the germline ends. The length of the CDR3 is 15 residues. Written as DNA, the CDR3 is TGTGCCAGCAGTCCCGCATTCGCGAACACCGGGGAGCTGTTTTTT. This codes for CASSPAFANTGELFF.

The chain joins TRBV6-2 or TRBV6-3 to TRBJ2-7; D gene uncertain. Germline CDR1 MNHEY, CDR2 SVGEGT. Trimming removed 5 bases from V and 2 bases from J, with 10 bases in between. The CDR3 has 13 residues. CDR3 in amino acids: CASSHEPAYEQYF. In nucleotides, the CDR3 is TGTGCCAGCAGTCACGAGCCTGCCTACGAGCAGTACTTC.

The chain employs TRBV5-1 and TRBJ2-2; 7 positions agree with TRBD1. The CDR3 contains 16 residues. CDR1 SGHRS and CDR2 YFSETQ come from the germline V gene. The J segment lost 6 bases and the V segment lost 1 base, leaving 9 bases of the junction unmatched. CDR3 region: CASSLSDRAEAGELFF. CDR3 bases: TGCGCCAGCAGCTTGAGCGACAGGGCGGAGGCCGGGGAGCTGTTTTTT.

The chain uses TRBV5-1 and TRBJ2-2, with 7 positions matching TRBD1. The germline gives CDR1 SGHRS, CDR2 YFSETQ. Trimming removed 0 bases from V and 8 bases from J; junction bases left unmatched: 10. The CDR3 spans 16 residues. As DNA, the CDR3 is TGCGCCAGCAGCTTGGCCTTCGACAGGGTAGGAGGGGAGCTGTTTTTT. Its translation is CASSLAFDRVGGELFF.

The chain carries TRBV27 and TRBJ2-1; D is perhaps TRBD2 (5 bases). Trimming took off 10 bases at V and 8 bases at J, with 21 bases between the two ends. CDR3 length equals 14 residues. CDR1 and CDR2 from the germline V gene are MNHEY and SMNVEV (reference sequence). The CDR3 reads CATQLGLAGDEQFF. The CDR3 DNA reads TGTGCCACCCAACTCGGACTGGCTGGGGATGAGCAGTTCTTC.

This chain connects TRBV5-1 to TRBJ2-4; 7 positions match TRBD1. CDR3 size: 14 residues. Germline V CDR1 and CDR2: SGHRS, YFSETQ. Unmatched junction bases numbered 9, after V lost 9 bases and J lost 3 bases. The CDR3 loop is CANRQGTIKNIQYF. CDR3 nucleotides: TGCGCCAACAGACAGGGTACCATCAAAAACATTCAGTACTTC.

The genes are TRBV28 and TRBJ1-2; TRBD1 agrees at 9 bases. This CDR3 has 14 amino acids. Germline V gene lookup returns CDR1 MDHEN and CDR2 SYDVKM. V lost 5 bases to trimming and J lost 5 bases; unmatched junction nucleotides: 6. CDR3 nucleotides: TGTGCCAGCAGTGCCTCGGACAGGGGATATGGCTACACCTTC. Protein: CASSASDRGYGYTF.